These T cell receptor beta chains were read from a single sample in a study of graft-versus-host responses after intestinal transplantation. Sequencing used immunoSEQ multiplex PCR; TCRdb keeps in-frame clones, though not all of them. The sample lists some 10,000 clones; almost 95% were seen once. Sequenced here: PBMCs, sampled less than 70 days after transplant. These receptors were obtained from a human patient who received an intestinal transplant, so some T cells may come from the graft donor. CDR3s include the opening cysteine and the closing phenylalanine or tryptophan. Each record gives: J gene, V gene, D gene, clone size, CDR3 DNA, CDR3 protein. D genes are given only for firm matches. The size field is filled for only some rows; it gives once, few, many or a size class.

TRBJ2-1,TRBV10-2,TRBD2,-,TGCGCCAGCCGCGGACTAGCGATCTACAATGAGCAGTTCTTC,CASRGLAIYNEQFF
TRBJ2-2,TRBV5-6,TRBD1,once,TGTGCCAGCAGCCTCCCAAGGACAGGGAACACCGGGGAGCTGTTTTTT,CASSLPRTGNTGELFF
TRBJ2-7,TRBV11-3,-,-,TGTGCCAGCAGACTAGATAGATACGAGCAGTACTTC,CASRLDRYEQYF
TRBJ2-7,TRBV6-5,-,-,TGTGCCAGCAGTTACCGCGCGGAGGTCTACGAGCAGTACTTC,CASSYRAEVYEQYF
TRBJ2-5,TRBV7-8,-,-,TGTGCCAGCAGCCCAACCGGCAGAAGAGAGACCCAGTACTTC,CASSPTGRRETQYF
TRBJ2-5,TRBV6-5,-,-,TGTGCCAGCAGTTACGGGGGGGCCAGGGAGACCCAGTACTTC,CASSYGGARETQYF
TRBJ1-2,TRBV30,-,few,TGTGCCTGGCGAGGCAGCCCGGGGGATGGCTACACCTTC,CAWRGSPGDGYTF
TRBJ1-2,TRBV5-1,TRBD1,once,TGCGCCAGCCGGGAGCACAGGGGGAACTATGGCTACACCTTC,CASREHRGNYGYTF
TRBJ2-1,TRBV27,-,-,TGTGCCAGCAGTTTACCAGGGCGCAATGAGCAGTTCTTC,CASSLPGRNEQFF
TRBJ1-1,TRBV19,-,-,TGTGCCAGTAGTATATCAGGGGACACTGAAGCTTTCTTT,CASSISGDTEAFF
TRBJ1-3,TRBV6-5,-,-,-,CASSTSGGAGNTIYF
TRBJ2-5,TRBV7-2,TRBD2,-,TGTGCCAGCAGCTCTGGACTAGAGGCGGAGACCCAGTACTTC,CASSSGLEAETQYF
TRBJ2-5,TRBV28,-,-,TGTGCCAGCAGTTTATTGTCGGGAGAGACCCAGTACTTC,CASSLLSGETQYF
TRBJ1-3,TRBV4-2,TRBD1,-,TGTGCCAGCAGCTACCGGGACAGGTACTCTGGAAACACCATATATTTT,CASSYRDRYSGNTIYF
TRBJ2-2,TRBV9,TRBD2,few,TGTGCCAGCAGCGTAGAGCCGGGAGGGGGAACCGGGGAGCTGTTTTTT,CASSVEPGGGTGELFF
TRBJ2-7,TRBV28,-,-,TGTGCCAGCAGGGTAGAAGGTTACGAGCAGTACTTC,CASRVEGYEQYF
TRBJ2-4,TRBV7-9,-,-,TGTGCCAGCAGCTTAGCAGGGGCCAAAAACATTCAGTACTTC,CASSLAGAKNIQYF
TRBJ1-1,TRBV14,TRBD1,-,TGTGCCAGCAGCCCTATCGGACAGGGACTTGGAGCTTTCTTT,CASSPIGQGLGAFF
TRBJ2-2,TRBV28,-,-,TGTGCCAGCAGTATGGACAGTTACACCGGGGAGCTGTTTTTT,CASSMDSYTGELFF
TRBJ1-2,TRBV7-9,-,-,TGTGCCAGCAGCGATAGTGGTCGTCACTATGGCTACACCTTC,CASSDSGRHYGYTF
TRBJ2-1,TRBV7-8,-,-,TGTGCCAGCAGCTTGGGGCCGAACAATGAGCAGTTCTTC,CASSLGPNNEQFF
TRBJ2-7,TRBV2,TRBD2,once,TGTGCCAGCATCGGAGCGGGAGACAACGAGCAGTACTTC,CASIGAGDNEQYF
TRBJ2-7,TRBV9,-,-,TGTGCCAGCAGCGTAGCGAGGTCAGACGACTGGCCCTACGAGCAGTACTTC,CASSVARSDDWPYEQYF
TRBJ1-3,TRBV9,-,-,TGTGCCAGCAGCGTAGCTGGGGACTCTGGAAGCACCATATATTTT,CASSVAGDSGSTIYF
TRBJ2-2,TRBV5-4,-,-,TGTGCCAACAGCTTGAAGGGACCTTGGACCGGGGAGCTGTTTTTT,CANSLKGPWTGELFF
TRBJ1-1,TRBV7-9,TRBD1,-,TGTGCCAGCAGCCCAGACAGGGGGCGCGGTGAAGCTTTCTTT,CASSPDRGRGEAFF
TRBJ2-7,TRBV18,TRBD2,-,TGTGCCAGCTCAACGCGGGAGGGCCAGGGAGAGCAGTACTTC,CASSTREGQGEQYF
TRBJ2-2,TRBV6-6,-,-,TGTGCCAGCAGTTACGTCAACACCGGGGAGCTGTTTTTT,CASSYVNTGELFF
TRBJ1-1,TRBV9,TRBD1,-,TGTGCCAGCAGTGAACAGGGGGAAACTGAAGCTTTCTTT,CASSEQGETEAFF
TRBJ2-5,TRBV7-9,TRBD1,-,TGTGCCAGCAGCTTAAGGGACAGCCAAGAGACCCAGTACTTC,CASSLRDSQETQYF
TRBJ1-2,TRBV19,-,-,TGTGCCAGTAGACCGGGTGCCTATGGCTACACCTTC,CASRPGAYGYTF
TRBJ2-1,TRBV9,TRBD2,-,TGTGCCAGCAGCGTACGGACTAGCGGGAGCTCTGAGCAGTTCTTC,CASSVRTSGSSEQFF
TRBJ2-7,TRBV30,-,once,TGTGCCTGGAGTCTCAGATCCTACGAGCAGTACTTC,CAWSLRSYEQYF
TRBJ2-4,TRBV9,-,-,TGTGCCAGCAGCAGTGGGGTTGGCAAAAACATTCAGTACTTC,CASSSGVGKNIQYF
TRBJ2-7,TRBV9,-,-,TGTGCCAGCAGCGTAGGAGGGATCTCCTACGAGCAGTACTTC,CASSVGGISYEQYF
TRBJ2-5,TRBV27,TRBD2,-,TGTGCCAGCAGTTTATCGCCAGCGGGAGGGCAGGGGACCCAGTACTTC,CASSLSPAGGQGTQYF
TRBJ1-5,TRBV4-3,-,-,TGCGCCAGCAGCCAAGATCGGGCAGGTGATCAGCCCCAGCATTTT,CASSQDRAGDQPQHF
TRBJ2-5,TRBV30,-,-,TGTGCCCTCGGTACAGGGTCCCTGGAGACCCAGTACTTC,CALGTGSLETQYF
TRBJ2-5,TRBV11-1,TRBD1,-,TGTGCCAGCAGCCCAACCGGGACAGATGGAGAGACCCAGTACTTC,CASSPTGTDGETQYF
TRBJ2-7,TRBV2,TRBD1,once,TGTGCCAGCACCAACCAGGGGGAGCCACCCTACGAGCAGTACTTC,CASTNQGEPPYEQYF
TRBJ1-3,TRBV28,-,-,TGTGCCAGCAGCTGGTCCAACGCTCGCTCTGGAAACACCATATATTTT,CASSWSNARSGNTIYF
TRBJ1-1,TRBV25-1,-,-,TGTGCCAGCAGTAAGGGTGGTACTGAAGCTTTCTTT,CASSKGGTEAFF
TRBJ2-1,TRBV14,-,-,TGTGCCAGCAGCCAAGAGCTAGGAAAGTATGAGCAGTTCTTC,CASSQELGKYEQFF
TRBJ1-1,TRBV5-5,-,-,TGTGCCAGCAGTCTAGGGGTGAACACTGAAGCTTTCTTT,CASSLGVNTEAFF
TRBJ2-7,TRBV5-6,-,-,TGTGCCAGCAGCCCTGGAGTTGCCCAACCCTACGAGCAGTACTTC,CASSPGVAQPYEQYF
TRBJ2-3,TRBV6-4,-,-,TGTGCCAGCAGTGAGGCCAGCGGGAGCACAGATACGCAGTATTTT,CASSEASGSTDTQYF
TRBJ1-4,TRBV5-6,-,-,TGTGCCAGCAGCTTCCAGGGCCTTAATGAAAAACTGTTTTTT,CASSFQGLNEKLFF
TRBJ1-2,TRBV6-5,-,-,TGTGCCAGCAGTTACTCGGGACTTAGCTATGGCTACACCTTC,CASSYSGLSYGYTF
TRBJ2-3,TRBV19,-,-,TGTGCCAGTAGCGCCTTTAGCACAGATACGCAGTATTTT,CASSAFSTDTQYF
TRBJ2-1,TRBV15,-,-,TGTGCCACCAGCGCCCGGTCTTACAATGAGCAGTTCTTC,CATSARSYNEQFF
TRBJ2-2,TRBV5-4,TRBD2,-,TGTGCCAGCAACATAGCGGGCCCGAACACCGGGGAGCTGTTTTTT,CASNIAGPNTGELFF
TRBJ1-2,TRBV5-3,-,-,TGTGCCAAAAGCTTGAGTCAGGGAAACTATGGCTACACCTTC,CAKSLSQGNYGYTF
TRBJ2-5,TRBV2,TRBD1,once,TGTGCCAGCAGGAACGGACAGGGGAGAGAGACCCAGTACTTC,CASRNGQGRETQYF
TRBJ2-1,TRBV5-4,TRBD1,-,TGTGCCAGCAGCCCGGGACAGGGAAAGAATGAGCAGTTCTTC,CASSPGQGKNEQFF
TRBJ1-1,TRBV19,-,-,TGTGCCAGTAGTATGGGAATGAACACTGAAGCTTTCTTT,CASSMGMNTEAFF
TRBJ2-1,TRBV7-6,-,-,TGTGCCAGCAGCTTACTGGTCGAGGGCCTCAATGAGCAGTTCTTC,CASSLLVEGLNEQFF
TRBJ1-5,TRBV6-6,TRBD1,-,TGTGCCAGCAGCCCGGGACAGGGTAACAATCAGCCCCAGCATTTT,CASSPGQGNNQPQHF